Sequencing of this T cell receptor beta chain was carried out in a study of shared clonotypes between healthy human individuals. Points from the study as a whole: Rarefaction gave evidence that sorted-subset sequencing remained incomplete despite large depth. Sharing across four donors was seen in 4.5% to 6.5% of naive CD4 clonotypes.

This clone was found a few times. Its target is not known. The germline V gene encodes CDR1 SGHDN and CDR2 FVKESK. V gave up 4 bases and J gave up 7 bases; unmatched junction bases: 5. This CDR3 contains 14 residues. The authors ran the assay at deep level. This table comes from immunoSEQ multiplex PCR, and its TCRdb copy is limited to in-frame clones, with some not included. The sample lists 730,000 or so clones; approximately 75% were seen once. The sequencing sample was made of memory CD4+ T cells sorted from blood. Indicated subset: CD45RA-negative fraction. This clonotype originated in a woman aged 25-40 years in good health. J is TRBJ2-1 and V is TRBV14; 9 bases are shared with TRBD1. CDR3 sequence reads: CASSLRQGVNEQFF. The CDR3 DNA is TGTGCCAGCAGCCTACGACAGGGGGTGAATGAGCAGTTCTTC.